This record looks at one T cell receptor (beta chain) sequence and its context. Its target is not known. The data were obtained in a study of T cells in Graves' hyperthyroidism and ophthalmopathy. Findings of the study overall: A 13 V-J signature model discriminated ophthalmopathy versus stable hyperthyroidism. The model anticipated ophthalmopathy a median about six months pre-onset.

Each diagnosis drew on symptoms, thyroxine, TRAb, thyroid ultrasound and orbital computed tomography findings. The source material, RNA transcripts, was used to amplify TCR beta CDR3 regions. During a first-round RT-PCR of the TCR CDR3, the HTBI primer set was used. TCRdb passed the multiplex PCR reads through MiXCR, listing each CDR3 protein once. The repertoire has over 700,000 distinct CDR3 sequences, around 40% of them found once; the top ten carry around 30%. V was trimmed by 5 bases and J by 3 bases, leaving 11 bases between them. The CDR3 is 12 amino acids. Looked up from germline, CDR1 is SQVTM and CDR2 is ANQGSEA.

The sequenced sample was blood. The rearrangement links TRBV29-1 to TRBJ2-7; D may be TRBD1 or TRBD2 (5 bases each). The source of this sequence is a woman aged 40 to 50 with Graves' hyperthyroidism. CDR3 loop: CSVRRDLYEQYF. CDR3 nucleotides: TGCAGCGTTCGCCGGGACCTCTACGAGCAGTACTTC.